These 18 T cell receptor beta chains were all obtained from the same sample, sequenced in a study of blood T cell repertoires in COVID-19. Sequenced by immunoSEQ multiplex PCR; TCRdb stores in-frame clones only, minus some. This sample has 90,000 to 130,000 clones; approximately 70% occur once, and the top ten carry around 1.7%. Sequencing was done on a sample of peripheral blood. The source is a woman aged 40 to 55 with acute or convalescent COVID-19.

J is TRBJ2-2 and V is TRBV6-5; D is possibly TRBD1 (6 bases). Trimming pared 7 bases from V and 0 bases from J, leaving 9 bases between. The CDR3 is made up of 14 amino acids. CDR1 MNHEY and CDR2 SVGAGI come from the germline V gene. The CDR3 coding sequence is TGTGCCAGCACCCAGGGGCCGAACACCGGGGAGCTGTTTTTT. It codes for CASTQGPNTGELFF.

The V and J genes are TRBV19 and TRBJ2-1, with D unclear. There are 12 residues in the CDR3. Trimming cost V 1 base and J 10 bases, with 8 bases left between them. Germline V lookup: CDR1 LNHDA, CDR2 SQIVND (reference sequence). The CDR3 nucleotides read TGTGCCAGTAGTATAGTCGGTTACGAGCAGTTCTTC. Protein: CASSIVGYEQFF.

The V call is TRBV5-1, the J call TRBJ2-2, with a possible D match to TRBD1 (5 bases). Germline values: CDR1 SGHRS, CDR2 YFSETQ. The V and J ends lost 3 bases and 4 bases respectively, with 16 bases between them. The CDR3 is 16 residues long. The CDR3 loop reads CASSSHPSDITGELFF. CDR3 sequence (DNA): TGCGCCAGCAGCTCGCACCCGTCGGACATCACCGGGGAGCTGTTTTTT.

This clone was detected once. CDR3 loop: CASSPGTDSYEQYF. The CDR3 nucleotides are TGTGCCAGCAGCCCTGGGACAGACTCCTACGAGCAGTACTTC. The V call is TRBV9, the J call TRBJ2-7; 7 bases are shared with TRBD1. This CDR3 contains 14 residues. Trimming cost V 4 bases and J 0 bases; bases outside gene matches: 4. Germline V gene data show CDR1 as SGDLS and CDR2 as YYNGEE. Full variable domain (missing parts from reference TRBV9 and TRBJ2-7): DSGVTQTPKHLITATGQRVTLRCSPRSGDLSVYWYQQSLDQGLQFLIQYYNGEERAKGNILERFSAQQFPDLHSELNLSSLELGDSALYFCASSPGTDSYEQYFGPGTRLTVT.

The J gene is TRBJ2-3, the V gene TRBV28, with D perhaps matching TRBD2 (6 bases). V was cut by 7 bases and J by 7 bases, with 21 bases left in between. This CDR3 has 15 amino acids. CDR1 is MDHEN, CDR2 SYDVKM, per germline. The CDR3 region has the DNA TGTGCCAGCACCTCCGCCAGGGACTTTCAGAATACGCAGTATTTT. Translation: CASTSARDFQNTQYF.

This clone has only one observation. The V gene is TRBV6-2 or TRBV6-3, the J gene TRBJ2-7; possibly TRBD1 for D (6 bases). V lost 3 bases and J lost 1, with 19 bases in between. The CDR3 totals 17 residues. From germline, CDR1 is MNHEY and CDR2 SVGEGT. DNA of the CDR3: TGTGCCAGCAGTTATCGGGGTTCCTCAGGGGAATCCTACGAGCAGTACTTC. Amino acids: CASSYRGSSGESYEQYF.

Comment on this clone: Other DNA sequences in this sample translate to the same CDR3. The gene calls are TRBV5-1 and TRBJ2-1, with 11 bases that match TRBD1. CDR1 and CDR2 (germline): SGHRS, YFSETQ. V was pared by 4 bases and J by 7 bases, with 4 bases of the junction left unmatched. The CDR3 totals 14 residues. Written as DNA, the CDR3 is TGCGCCAGCAGCCCGGGACAGGGGGGGAATGAGCAGTTCTTC. Amino acids: CASSPGQGGNEQFF. Full variable domain (missing parts from reference TRBV5-1 and TRBJ2-1): KAGVTQTPRYLIKTRGQQVTLSCSPISGHRSVSWYQQTPGQGLQFLFEYFSETQRNKGNFPGRFSGRQFSNSRSEMNVSTLELGDSALYLCASSPGQGGNEQFFGPGTRLTVL.

This clone was detected a few times. The rearrangement joins TRBV3-1 (or the pseudogene TRBV3-2) to TRBJ2-3; TRBD1 matches at 7 bases. V lost 2 bases, J lost 4 bases, and 6 bases stayed unmatched. CDR1 and CDR2 (germline): LGHDT, YNNKEL (reference sequence). The CDR3 is 15 amino acids. Here the CDR3 DNA reads TGTGCCAGCAGCCAAAGGTCCACAGGGGCAGATACGCAGTATTTT. Translating it yields CASSQRSTGADTQYF.

This clone was found a few times. The chain couples TRBV19 to TRBJ1-2; TRBD1 agrees at 7 bases. The CDR3 is 16 amino acids. CDR1 and CDR2 from the germline V gene are LNHDA and SQIVND (reference sequence). V was pared by 4 bases and J by 5 bases, with 13 bases of the junction left unmatched. CDR3 DNA: TGTGCCAGTAGTACCCGGGACAGCCCAATCCTGTATGGCTACACCTTC. Protein product: CASSTRDSPILYGYTF.

The chain joins TRBV5-6 to TRBJ2-3; TRBD2 matches 9 bases. The CDR3 loop spans 15 amino acids. Unmatched junction bases numbered 6, after V lost 2 bases and J lost 5 bases. From germline, CDR1 is SGHDT and CDR2 YYEEEE. CDR3 region: CASSFLAGGQDTQYF. The CDR3 coding sequence is TGTGCCAGCAGCTTCCTGGCGGGGGGGCAAGATACGCAGTATTTT.

This chain uses TRBV3-1 (or the pseudogene TRBV3-2) with TRBJ1-2, with 7 bases lining up with TRBD1. CDR3 length equals 13 residues. CDR1 is LGHDT, CDR2 YNNKEL, per germline (reference sequence). The ends lost 3 bases at V and 6 bases at J; junction bases unmatched: 4. The CDR3, as DNA: TGTGCCAGCAGCCAGGCACAGGGGAATGGCTACACCTTC. It codes for CASSQAQGNGYTF.

The genes are TRBV28 and TRBJ1-1; possible D gene TRBD1, 5 bases. The V end was cut by 11 bases, the J end by 10 bases, with 20 bases between. CDR3 length: 12 amino acids. Germline CDR1 reads MDHEN; CDR2 reads SYDVKM. The CDR3 protein is CAGHLAGISAFF. The CDR3 bases are TGTGCCGGACACCTCGCAGGGATTTCAGCTTTCTTT. The full variable domain, with the rest looked up from reference TRBV28 and TRBJ1-1, is DVKVTQSSRYLVKRTGEKVFLECVQDMDHENMFWYRQDPGLGLRLIYFSYDVKMKEKGDIPEGYSVSREKKERFSLILESASTNQTSMYLCAGHLAGISAFFGQGTRLTVV.

V usage is TRBV13 and J usage is TRBJ2-1; tentatively, D is TRBD1 (6 bases). This CDR3 has 15 amino acids. V lost 5 bases and J 5 bases, leaving 16 bases between the germline ends. Germline V gene data show CDR1 as PRHDT and CDR2 as FYEKMQ (reference sequence). CDR3: CASSLTLGAHNEQFF. The DNA of the CDR3 is TGTGCCAGCAGCCTAACACTGGGGGCCCACAATGAGCAGTTCTTC.

The chain uses TRBV6-6 and TRBJ2-7, with D perhaps TRBD1 (6 bases). The V end was cut by 5 bases, the J end by 4 bases, with 9 bases between. Germline V gene data show CDR1 as MNHNY and CDR2 as SVGAGI (reference sequence). The CDR3 runs to 12 residues. CDR3 protein: CASSPQGYEQYF. DNA for the CDR3: TGTGCCAGCAGTCCACAGGGTTACGAGCAGTACTTC.

The chain is built from TRBV6-1 and TRBJ1-5; D possibly corresponds to TRBD1 (6 bases). CDR1 is MNHNS, CDR2 SASEGT, per germline. Trimming removed 6 bases from V and 0 bases from J, with 15 bases in between. The CDR3 extends over 16 amino acids. CDR3 sequence reads: CASREQGALSNQPQHF. In nucleotides, the CDR3 is TGTGCCAGCAGGGAACAGGGCGCTCTTAGCAATCAGCCCCAGCATTTT.

This clone was recorded many times. The chain links TRBV6-2 or TRBV6-3 to TRBJ1-1; TRBD1 matches at 7 bases. The CDR3 runs to 12 residues. With 4 bases clipped from V and 8 bases from J, the junction kept 4 bases outside the gene matches. The germline gives CDR1 MNHEY, CDR2 SVGEGT. The CDR3 DNA reads as TGTGCCAGCAGTTTCAGGGGGACCGAAGCTTTCTTT. It codes for CASSFRGTEAFF.

This clone was recorded a few times. This rearrangement joins TRBV7-9 to TRBJ1-5; D call uncertain. With 5 bases removed from V and 2 bases from J, the gap between germline ends came to 10 bases. CDR1 and CDR2 (germline): SEHNR, FQNEAQ (reference sequence). CDR3 length: 14 amino acids. The CDR3 bases are TGTGCCAGCAGCCCCGGAAGCGGCAATCAGCCCCAGCATTTT. Translating gives CASSPGSGNQPQHF. Complete variable domain (other parts from reference TRBV7-9 and TRBJ1-5): DTGVSQNPRHKITKRGQNVTFRCDPISEHNRLYWYRQTLGQGPEFLTYFQNEAQLEKSRLLSDRFSAERPKGSFSTLEIQRTEQGDSAMYLCASSPGSGNQPQHFGDGTRLSIL.

The rearrangement links TRBV18 to TRBJ2-4; D is perhaps TRBD2 (6 bases). Trimming pared 6 bases from V and 3 bases from J, leaving 21 bases between. In germline, CDR1 is KGHSH, CDR2 LQKENI. The CDR3 is made up of 17 amino acids. CDR3: CASSPSGPSLDKNIQYF. DNA for the CDR3: TGTGCCAGCTCCCCGAGCGGGCCCAGCCTGGACAAAAACATTCAGTACTTC. The full variable domain, in which reference TRBV18 and TRBJ2-4 provide the parts outside the CDR3, is NAGVMQNPRHLVRRRGQEARLRCSPMKGHSHVYWYRQLPEEGLKFMVYLQKENIIDESGMPKERFSAEFPKEGPSILRIQQVVRGDSAAYFCASSPSGPSLDKNIQYFGAGTRLSVL.